Each of the 14 T cell receptor beta chains below was sequenced from the same sample in a study of CD8 T cells in ankylosing spondylitis. Study findings and constraints: A motif in TCR beta, a set of eight or nine highly homologous variants, appeared characteristic of ankylosing spondylitis blood.

Their recognized antigens are unknown. TCRdb reanalysed the 5' RACE reads using MiXCR and keeps one entry per CDR3 protein. The repertoire has approximately 540,000 distinct CDR3 sequences, approximately 11% of them found once; the top ten carry almost 7%. The sequencing input was blood, either unsorted or a sorted T cell fraction (not recorded which). These receptor sequences come from a male donor with ankylosing spondylitis.

The J gene is TRBJ2-1, the V gene TRBV18, with 10 bases matching TRBD2. With 2 bases clipped from V and 4 bases from J, the junction kept 8 bases outside the gene matches. The length of the CDR3 is 17 residues. Germline V gene sequence: CDR1 KGHSH, CDR2 LQKENI. CDR3 sequence reads: CASSPGGGLAAYNEQFF. CDR3 DNA: TGTGCCAGCTCACCAGGTGGAGGACTAGCGGCTTACAATGAGCAGTTCTTC.

This chain links TRBV15 with TRBJ2-1; D unclear. The CDR3 has 12 amino acids. The V end lost 1 base, the J end lost 7 bases, and 5 bases lay between the germline ends. The germline V gene encodes CDR1 LNHNV and CDR2 YYDKDF (reference sequence). Here the CDR3 reads CATSRVPNEQFF. DNA of the CDR3: TGTGCCACCAGCAGAGTCCCGAATGAGCAGTTCTTC.

The chain has TRBV7-2 and TRBJ2-6; tentative D call: TRBD2 (5 bases). Trimming stripped 5 bases from V and 0 bases from J, with 11 bases between. CDR3 length: 16 amino acids. Germline CDR1 SGHTA, CDR2 FQGNSA. CDR3 nucleotide sequence: TGTGCCAGCAGCCCCGCGGGTAACTCTGGGGCCAACGTCCTGACTTTC. Translating it yields CASSPAGNSGANVLTF. The full variable domain, in which reference TRBV7-2 and TRBJ2-6 provide the parts outside the CDR3, is GAGVSQSPSNKVTEKGKDVELRCDPISGHTALYWYRQSLGQGLEFLIYFQGNSAPDKSGLPSDRFSAERTGGSVSTLTIQRTQQEDSAVYLCASSPAGNSGANVLTFGAGSRLTVL.

The V and J genes are TRBV29-1 and TRBJ1-5, with no clear D. Germline CDR1 and CDR2: SQVTM and ANQGSEA. Trimming removed 4 bases from V and 7 bases from J, with 14 bases in between. The CDR3 runs to 13 residues. The CDR3 reads CSVVFKPGQPQHF. The CDR3 DNA follows: TGCAGCGTTGTTTTCAAACCAGGACAGCCCCAGCATTTT.

V is TRBV5-1 and J is TRBJ2-1; possibly TRBD2 for D (6 bases). The CDR3 totals 16 residues. Trimming pared 0 bases from V and 5 bases from J, leaving 15 bases between. Germline V gives CDR1 SGHRS, CDR2 YFSETQ. The DNA for the CDR3 is TGCGCCAGCAGCTTGGACCCCCAGCGGGTGAACAATGAGCAGTTCTTC. Translated: CASSLDPQRVNNEQFF.

A remark on this clonotype: This may stem from a read error, because a much larger clone lies one nucleotide away. V and J are TRBV12-3 or TRBV12-4 and TRBJ2-5; TRBD2 aligns across 9 bases. The CDR3 totals 16 residues. With 5 bases clipped from V and 0 bases from J, the junction kept 7 bases outside the gene matches. CDR3 loop: CASSIGTSRNQETQYF. The CDR3 region has the DNA TGTGCCAGCAGTATCGGGACTAGCAGGAACCAAGAGACCCAGTACTTC.

Only a few counts were recorded for this clonotype. J is TRBJ2-1 and V is TRBV20-1, with 12 bases identical to TRBD2. The CDR3 runs to 20 residues. The J segment lost 4 bases and the V segment lost 0 bases, leaving 16 bases of the junction unmatched. Germline V gives CDR1 DFQATT, CDR2 SNEGSKA (reference sequence). As DNA, the CDR3 is TGCAGTGCTAGAGAGACGTCGACTAGCGGGAGTGTTTCGGGTTACAATGAGCAGTTCTTC. Translating gives CSARETSTSGSVSGYNEQFF.

The chain is built from TRBV20-1 and TRBJ2-7, with TRBD2 as a possible D gene (5 bases). Between the trimmed V and J ends, which lost 0 bases and 5 bases, there was a span of 14 bases. Germline-derived CDR1 and CDR2 are DFQATT and SNEGSKA (reference sequence). The CDR3 is 14 residues long. The CDR3 DNA reads TGCAGTGCTAGAGATCCGGGGAGACCCAACGAGCAGTACGTC. Amino acid sequence: CSARDPGRPNEQYV.

Regarding this clonotype: One end of the junction fails to match germline, which may point to a read error. The chain links TRBV20-1 to TRBJ2-1; 8 bases match TRBD2. The CDR3 has 18 residues. Germline CDR1 and CDR2: DFQATT and SNEGSKA (reference sequence). As DNA, the CDR3 is TGCTGTGCTAGACGAACAGCGGGAGTACTTGTAGGGTACAATGAGCAGTTCTTC. Translating gives CCARRTAGVLVGYNEQFF.

This clonotype was detected a few times. The J gene is TRBJ1-1, the V gene TRBV19, with D maybe TRBD1 (5 bases). CDR3 size: 13 residues. From germline, CDR1 is LNHDA and CDR2 SQIVND (reference sequence). V was trimmed by 7 bases and J by 1 base, leaving 10 bases between them. The CDR3 sequence: CASKVQGNTEAFF. DNA of the CDR3: TGTGCCAGTAAGGTTCAGGGGAACACTGAAGCTTTCTTT.

This clonotype was seen more than once but under ten times. The genes are TRBV5-5 and TRBJ2-7, with D perhaps TRBD1 or TRBD2 (5 bases each). CDR1 and CDR2 (germline): SGHKS, YYEKEE (reference sequence). This CDR3 contains 14 residues. Trimming pared 2 bases from V and 0 bases from J, leaving 9 bases between. The CDR3 spells CASSFRDDSYEQYV. The CDR3 nucleotides are TGTGCCAGCAGCTTCCGGGACGACTCCTACGAGCAGTACGTC.

This clonotype was recorded many times. This chain joins TRBV12-3 or TRBV12-4 and TRBJ2-1; 7 positions agree with TRBD2. V was pared by 5 bases and J by 10 bases, with 14 bases of the junction left unmatched. CDR3 size: 15 residues. DNA of the CDR3: TGTGCCAGCAGTCCTATGGGGGAGGGCCACTGGGAGCAGTTCTTC. It translates to CASSPMGEGHWEQFF.

The genes are TRBV20-1 and TRBJ2-3, with D possibly being TRBD2 (5 bases). Trimming removed 4 bases from V and 4 bases from J, with 15 bases in between. Germline V gene data show CDR1 as DFQATT and CDR2 as SNEGSKA (reference sequence). CDR3 length: 14 amino acids. The CDR3 protein is CSANPGFDSDTQYF. For the CDR3, the DNA is TGCAGTGCTAACCCGGGATTCGATTCAGATACGCAGTATTTT.

This clonotype was observed many times. The chain uses TRBV5-1 and TRBJ1-4; TRBD1 matches at 7 bases. Trimming removed 4 bases from V and 5 bases from J; junction bases left unmatched: 5. The CDR3 consists of 14 residues. From germline, CDR1 is SGHRS and CDR2 YFSETQ. The DNA of the CDR3 is TGCGCCAGCAGCGTGGGACAGAAAAATGAAAAACTGTTTTTT. Translated: CASSVGQKNEKLFF.